This entry is about one TCR beta chain. V was clipped by 4 bases and J by 1 base, with 8 bases between them. This CDR3 region has 13 residues. Germline CDR1 SGHDT, CDR2 YYEEEE. The sample originates from a study of blood T cell repertoires in COVID-19. The wider study: COVID-19 samples collected from the United States, Italy and Spain covered acute and convalescent phases. Sources were T cells, B-cell-depleted T cells, or PBMCs; the material itself was cDNA or gDNA.

Original data processing: Nucleated cell number was recorded as an estimate derived from reference gene primer amplification. Measured with immunoSEQ multiplex PCR; TCRdb has only the in-frame clones, and not every one. From that table come the V and J calls and clone size; the DNA was used to work out D and trimming. The sample comprises approximately 230,000 clones, 86% of which are singletons, and 2.2% rests with the top ten. The sequence came from a man aged 30-40 years who had recovered from COVID-19. The sequencing input was peripheral blood. The V call is TRBV5-6, the J call TRBJ1-2, with D hard to call. The CDR3 sequence: CASSLTRNYGYTF. In DNA, the CDR3 is TGTGCCAGCAGCCTCACACGTAACTATGGCTACACCTTC.